This T cell receptor (beta chain) was observed in a study of cytotoxic CD8 clonotypes in ibrutinib-treated CLL. This CDR3 comprises 14 residues. Germline CDR1 is SGHNT and CDR2 is YENEEA. V lost 5 bases, J lost 5 bases, and 5 bases stayed unmatched. Comments on this clone: Its antigen is currently unknown.

Study results and limitations: Starting clonality was above that of age-matched healthy donors and tracked circulating CD8+ T-cell counts.

Some clones are missing from TCRdb's copy, which holds only in-frame ones; the method was immunoSEQ multiplex PCR. The table has 130,000 or so clones, roughly 77% seen once; the top ten hold around a quarter. The chain has TRBV11-3 and TRBJ1-1; TRBD1 matches at 10 bases. The specimen was PBMCs, collected after 12 months of ibrutinib treatment. This TCR was sampled from a human donor with chronic lymphocytic leukemia. CDR3 residues: CASSTDRGRTEAFF. CDR3 DNA: TGTGCCAGCAGCACTGACAGGGGGCGAACTGAAGCTTTCTTT. The complete variable domain, with remaining parts taken from reference TRBV11-3 and TRBJ1-1, reads EAGVVQSPRYKIIEKKQPVAFWCNPISGHNTLYWYLQNLGQGPELLIRYENEEAVDDSQLPKDRFSAERLKGVDSTLKIQPAELGDSAVYLCASSTDRGRTEAFFGQGTRLTVV.